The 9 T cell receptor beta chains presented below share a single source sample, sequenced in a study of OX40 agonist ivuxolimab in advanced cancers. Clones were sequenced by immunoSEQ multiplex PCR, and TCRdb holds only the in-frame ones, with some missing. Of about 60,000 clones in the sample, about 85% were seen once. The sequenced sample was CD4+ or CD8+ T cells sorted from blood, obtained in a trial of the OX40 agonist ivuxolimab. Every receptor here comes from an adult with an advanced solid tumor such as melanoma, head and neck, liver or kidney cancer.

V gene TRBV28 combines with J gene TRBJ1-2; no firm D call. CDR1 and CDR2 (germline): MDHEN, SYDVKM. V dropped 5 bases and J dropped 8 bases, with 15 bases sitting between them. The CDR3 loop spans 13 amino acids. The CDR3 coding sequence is TGTGCCAGCAGTGCTTTGTCGGGCTCGGGCTACACCTTC. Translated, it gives CASSALSGSGYTF.

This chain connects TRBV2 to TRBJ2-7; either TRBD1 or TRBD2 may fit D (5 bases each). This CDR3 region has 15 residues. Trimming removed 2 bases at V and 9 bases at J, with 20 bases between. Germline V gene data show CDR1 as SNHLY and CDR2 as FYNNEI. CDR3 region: CASSEMGPEYVGQYF. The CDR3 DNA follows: TGTGCCAGCAGTGAAATGGGACCAGAATACGTAGGGCAGTACTTC.

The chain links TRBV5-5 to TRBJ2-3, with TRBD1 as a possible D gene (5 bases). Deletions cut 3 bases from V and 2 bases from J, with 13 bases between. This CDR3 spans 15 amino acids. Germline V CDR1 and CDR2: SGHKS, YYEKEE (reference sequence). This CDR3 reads CASSSVGQYTDTQYF. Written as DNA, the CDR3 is TGTGCCAGCAGCTCTGTGGGGCAGTACACAGATACGCAGTATTTT.

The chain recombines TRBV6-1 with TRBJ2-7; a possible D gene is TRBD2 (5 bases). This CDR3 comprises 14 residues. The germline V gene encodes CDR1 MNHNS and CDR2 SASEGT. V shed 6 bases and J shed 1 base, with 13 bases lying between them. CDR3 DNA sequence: TGTGCCAGCAGGGACGGGAAACCTTCCTACGAGCAGTACTTC. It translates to CASRDGKPSYEQYF.

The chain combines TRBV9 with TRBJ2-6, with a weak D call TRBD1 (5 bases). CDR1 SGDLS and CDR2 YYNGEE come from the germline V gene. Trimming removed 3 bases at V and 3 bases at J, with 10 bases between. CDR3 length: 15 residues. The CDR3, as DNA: TGTGCCAGCAGCGCTCCAGGGCGTGGGGCCAACGTCCTGACTTTC. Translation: CASSAPGRGANVLTF.

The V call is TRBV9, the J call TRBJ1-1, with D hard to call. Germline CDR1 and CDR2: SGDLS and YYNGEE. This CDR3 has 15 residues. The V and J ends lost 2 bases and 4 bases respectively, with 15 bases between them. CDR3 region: CASSVGPAVGTEAFF. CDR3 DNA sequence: TGTGCCAGCAGCGTCGGCCCGGCGGTTGGCACTGAAGCTTTCTTT.

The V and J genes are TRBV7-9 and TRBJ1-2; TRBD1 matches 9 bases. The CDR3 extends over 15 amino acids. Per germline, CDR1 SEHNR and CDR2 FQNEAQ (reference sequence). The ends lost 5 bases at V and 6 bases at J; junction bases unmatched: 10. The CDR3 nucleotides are TGTGCCAGCAGCGGGTCGGACAGGGGCAACGATGGCTACACCTTC. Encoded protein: CASSGSDRGNDGYTF.

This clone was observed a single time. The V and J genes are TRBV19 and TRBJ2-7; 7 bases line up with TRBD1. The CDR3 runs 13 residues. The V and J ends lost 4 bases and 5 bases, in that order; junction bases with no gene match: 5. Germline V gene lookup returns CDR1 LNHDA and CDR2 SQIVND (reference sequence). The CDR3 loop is CASSTDRVNEQYF. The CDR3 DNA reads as TGTGCCAGTAGTACAGACAGGGTCAACGAGCAGTACTTC.

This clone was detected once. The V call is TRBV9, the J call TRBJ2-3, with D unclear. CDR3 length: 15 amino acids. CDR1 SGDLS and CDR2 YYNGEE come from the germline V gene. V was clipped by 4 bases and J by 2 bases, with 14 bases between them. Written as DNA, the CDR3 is TGTGCCAGCAGCCCGACCTCGGGCGACACAGATACGCAGTATTTT. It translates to CASSPTSGDTDTQYF.